This T cell receptor (beta chain) was sequenced in a study of control samples from healthy donors and cancer patients (TCRdb year 2020). Receptor amplification or capture employed the immunoSEQ multiplex PCR assay. Entries here come from immuneACCESS through TCRdb and include only in-frame sequences with V and J called. Some clones fail to appear in such tables; in the studies checked, an unresolved V gene covers under half of the shortfall, and the cause of the remainder is unknown. The sample includes about 98,000 clones, with roughly 82% observed a single time. Together, the top ten hold approximately 2% of the sample. The germline V gene supplies CDR1 MNHEY and CDR2 SVGAGI. Measured from the cysteine to the phenylalanine, the CDR3 is 14 residues long. The only DNA kept is the CDR3, 42 bases in frame from the first base. The trim is 6 bases for V and 9 bases for J, with a gap of 18 bases between the germline ends.

This clone has more than one count but fewer than ten. There is no known antigen for this receptor. No base qualities exist here, and no much larger clone lies one base off it. The source of this sequence is a man aged 60 to 75 in good health. Sequenced: blood. The chain is encoded by TRBV6-5 joined to TRBJ1-5; the D gene cannot be named for sure. CDR3 protein: CASSLRGGFWPQHF. The DNA sequence reads TGTGCCAGCAGCCTCCGTGGCGGGTTTTGGCCCCAGCATTTT.